The 8 T cell receptor beta chains presented below share a single source sample, sequenced in a study of cytomegalovirus exposure and HLA in healthy donors. This PCR relied on a set of 60 Vbeta primers and 13 Jbeta primers. The table came from immunoSEQ multiplex PCR; TCRdb's copy has only in-frame clones and leaves some out. The sample records some 120,000 clones, 80% being singletons. The sequencing input was PBMCs. The receptor source for this set is a man aged 25 to 40 in good health and CMV-seropositive.

The table lists this clone with a count of one. This chain joins TRBV4-1 and TRBJ1-2; D not resolved. This CDR3 comprises 14 residues. V was cut by 3 bases and J by 2 bases, with 10 bases left in between. The germline gives CDR1 MGHRA, CDR2 YSYEKL. The CDR3 nucleotides read TGCGCCAGCAGCCAGCCCAGAGGAAACTATGGCTACACCTTC. Translating gives CASSQPRGNYGYTF.

The chain couples TRBV10-3 to TRBJ1-1; TRBD1 agrees at 7 bases. V trimming: 6 bases; J trimming: 2 bases; junction bases outside the gene matches: 6. The CDR3 loop spans 14 amino acids. Germline CDR1 and CDR2: ENHRY and SYGVKD. In nucleotides, the CDR3 is TGTGCCATCAGCAACTCAGGGGGTAACACTGAAGCTTTCTTT. This translates into CAISNSGGNTEAFF.

The chain employs TRBV21-1 and TRBJ1-4; TRBD1 is the table's D call and was not checked against the DNA. TRBV21-1 is listed as a pseudogene. This CDR3 has 16 amino acids. The CDR3 region has the DNA TGTGCCAGCAGCAATCTGGCCCCGCCCCGTAATGAAAAACTGTTTTTT. Protein product: CASSNLAPPRNEKLFF.

In this sample, this clone turned up once. The CDR3 nucleotides read TGCGCCAGCAGCTTGGCGGGGGGAATGGCTGGAAACACCATATATTTT. It translates to CASSLAGGMAGNTIYF. V usage is TRBV5-1 and J usage is TRBJ1-3; D is perhaps TRBD1 (5 bases). The V and J ends lost 0 bases and 2 bases respectively, with 12 bases between them. Germline V gene sequence: CDR1 SGHRS, CDR2 YFSETQ. The CDR3 spans 16 residues.

This clone appeared once. The chain is built from TRBV18 and TRBJ2-1; TRBD2 matches at 9 bases. The CDR3 sequence is 15 residues long. V dropped 0 bases and J dropped 8; count of bases not matched to a gene: 5. Germline V gives CDR1 KGHSH, CDR2 LQKENI. The CDR3 DNA reads TGTGCCAGCTCACCACCTCTAGCGGGGTCATATGAGCAGTTCTTC. Its protein is CASSPPLAGSYEQFF.

The V and J genes are TRBV14 and TRBJ1-1, with D hard to call. The CDR3 has 13 amino acids. The V gene's germline CDR1 is SGHDN and CDR2 FVKESK. Trimming left V 1 base short and J 6 bases short, with 9 bases between. CDR3 protein: CASSQGLYSEAFF. The DNA for the CDR3 is TGTGCCAGCAGCCAAGGTCTATATTCTGAAGCTTTCTTT.

The chain has TRBV6-4 and TRBJ1-1; D remains unclear. Trimming stripped 0 bases from V and 3 bases from J, with 5 bases between. CDR3 length equals 13 residues. Germline CDR1 and CDR2: MRHNA and SNTAGT. Here the CDR3 reads CASSDSRDTEAFF. The DNA for the CDR3 is TGTGCCAGCAGTGACTCCCGGGACACTGAAGCTTTCTTT.

V and J are TRBV30 and TRBJ1-1, with D hard to call. Germline CDR1 is GTSNPN and CDR2 is SVGIG (reference sequence). This CDR3 has 13 amino acids. Trimming cost V 2 bases and J 5 bases, with 12 bases left between them. The CDR3 sequence is CAWSFWGGTEAFF. The CDR3 nucleotides read TGTGCCTGGAGTTTTTGGGGAGGGACTGAAGCTTTCTTT.